The 25 T cell receptor beta chains listed next were all sequenced from one sample in a study of cytomegalovirus exposure and HLA in healthy donors. A multiplex PCR was run with 60 Vbeta primers and 13 Jbeta primers. Clones were sequenced by immunoSEQ multiplex PCR, and TCRdb holds only the in-frame ones, with some missing. The data show about 100,000 clones, with approximately 77% seen just once and around an eighth held by the top ten. Sequencing was carried out using PBMCs. These receptors were taken from a male donor in good health and CMV-seropositive.

The DNA for the CDR3 is TGTGCCAGCAGCCTCGAACCCGGACAGGGAAGCTACACCTTC. This sequence encodes CASSLEPGQGSYTF. The J gene is TRBJ1-2, the V gene TRBV28; TRBD1 aligns across 8 bases. Trimming cost V 6 bases and J 9 bases; bases outside gene matches: 12. This CDR3 is built from 14 residues. Germline CDR1 is MDHEN and CDR2 is SYDVKM.

The V and J genes are TRBV5-1 and TRBJ2-7; TRBD2 is a possible D gene (5 bases). The germline V gene has CDR1 SGHRS and CDR2 YFSETQ. The CDR3 is 14 amino acids. Deletions cut 0 bases from V and 3 bases from J, with 10 bases between. In DNA form, the CDR3 reads TGCGCCAGCAGCTTGGGTTTAGGGAGCTACGAGCAGTACTTC. Translated, it gives CASSLGLGSYEQYF.

The genes are TRBV7-9 and TRBJ2-7, with 11 bases that match TRBD1. The CDR3 spans 14 residues. Unmatched junction bases numbered 9, after V lost 4 bases and J lost 10 bases. CDR1 is SEHNR and CDR2 is FQNEAQ in the germline V gene (reference sequence). The CDR3 sequence: CASSSGGTGGLQYF. CDR3 nucleotides: TGTGCCAGCAGCTCCGGAGGGACAGGGGGTCTTCAGTACTTC.

The J gene is TRBJ2-2, the V gene TRBV6-5; D possibly corresponds to TRBD2 (5 bases). The ends were cut back, 6 bases at V and 4 bases at J, with 9 bases in the middle. Germline CDR1 is MNHEY and CDR2 is SVGAGI. The CDR3 totals 13 residues. The CDR3 here is CASSLGVTGELFF. CDR3 sequence (DNA): TGTGCCAGCAGCCTCGGGGTCACCGGGGAGCTGTTTTTT.

Notes on this clone: Mismatch with germline at one junction end may stem from a read error. Other nucleotide sequences from this sample produce the same CDR3. CDR3 sequence: CASSQERGNSNQPQHF. The CDR3 region has the DNA TGTGCCAGCAGCCAAGAAAGGGGGAATAGCAACCAGCCCCAGCATTTT. The chain joins TRBV4-2 to TRBJ1-5; weak D call: TRBD1 (6 bases). CDR1 and CDR2 from the germline V gene are LGHNA and YNFKEQ. The CDR3 covers 16 residues.

This clone was recorded a few times. The CDR3 sequence is CASSYSRGPYEQYF. In nucleotides, the CDR3 is TGTGCCAGCAGTTACTCGAGGGGGCCCTACGAGCAGTACTTC. The chain recombines TRBV6-6 with TRBJ2-7; 7 bases agree with TRBD1. V trimming: 0 bases; J trimming: 2 bases; junction bases outside the gene matches: 1. The CDR3 runs to 14 residues. Looked up from germline, CDR1 is MNHNY and CDR2 is SVGAGI (reference sequence).

The chain uses TRBV10-2 and TRBJ2-7; 7 nucleotides line up with TRBD2. V gave up 5 bases and J gave up 2 bases; unmatched junction bases: 3. The CDR3 has 13 amino acids. CDR1 WSHSY and CDR2 SAAADI come from the germline V gene. CDR3 region: CASSSGEAYEQYF. Here the CDR3 DNA reads TGCGCCAGCAGTAGCGGGGAGGCCTACGAGCAGTACTTC.

The chain is built from TRBV10-1 and TRBJ2-3, with 8 bases aligning to TRBD2. The CDR3 sequence is 15 residues long. J gave up 2 bases and V 2 bases, and 3 bases lay outside the gene matches. Germline V CDR1 and CDR2: WNHNN, SYGVQD (reference sequence). The CDR3 is CASSEGRGATDTQYF. The CDR3, as DNA: TGCGCCAGCAGTGAGGGGCGGGGGGCCACAGATACGCAGTATTTT.

The chain couples TRBV10-3 to TRBJ2-2; TRBD1 is a possible D gene (8 bases). The CDR3 runs 18 residues. The V end lost 0 bases, the J end lost 7 bases, and 21 bases lay between the germline ends. Germline CDR1 is ENHRY and CDR2 is SYGVKD. The chain's CDR3 is CAISESRNRGGSNGELFF. The CDR3 DNA reads TGTGCCATCAGTGAGTCCAGAAACAGGGGGGGCTCGAACGGGGAGCTGTTTTTT.

The sample holds a few counts of this clone. V gene TRBV2 combines with J gene TRBJ2-7, with TRBD1 matching 7 bases. The CDR3 sequence is 13 residues long. The germline V gene encodes CDR1 SNHLY and CDR2 FYNNEI. The ends lost 10 bases at V and 3 bases at J; junction bases unmatched: 9. CDR3 coding DNA: TGTGCCATCCGTATTGGGGACAGCTACGAGCAGTACTTC. This sequence encodes CAIRIGDSYEQYF.

In this sample, this clone turned up a few times. This same CDR3 is encoded by further DNA sequences in the sample. The V and J genes are TRBV4-3 and TRBJ1-2; 7 nucleotides agree with TRBD1. The CDR3 extends over 14 amino acids. Germline values: CDR1 LGHNA, CDR2 YSLEER. Unmatched junction bases numbered 4, after V lost 0 bases and J lost 6 bases. CDR3 amino acids: CASSQETGYDGYTF. CDR3 sequence (DNA): TGCGCCAGCAGCCAAGAGACAGGGTATGATGGCTACACCTTC.

The rearrangement links TRBV30 to TRBJ1-6; 10 nucleotides align to TRBD1. The V segment lost 2 bases and the J segment 10 bases; nucleotides outside the gene matches: 8. Germline V gene data show CDR1 as GTSNPN and CDR2 as SVGIG (reference sequence). CDR3 length: 15 amino acids. The CDR3 loop reads CAWSLPGTGVSPLHF. CDR3 in DNA: TGTGCCTGGAGTCTTCCCGGGACAGGGGTCTCACCCCTCCACTTT.

In this sample, this clone turned up once. CDR3 coding DNA: TGCAGCGTTGTCGGGTACGGAGGCACTGAAGCTTTCTTT. It encodes CSVVGYGGTEAFF. J is TRBJ1-1 and V is TRBV29-1; D call uncertain. The length of the CDR3 is 13 residues. The germline V and J ends were trimmed by 4 bases and 4 bases, with 13 bases remaining between them. Germline V gives CDR1 SQVTM, CDR2 ANQGSEA. The full variable domain, in which reference TRBV29-1 and TRBJ1-1 provide the parts outside the CDR3, is SAVISQKPSRDICQRGTSLTIQCQVDSQVTMMFWYRQQPGQSLTLIATANQGSEATYESGFVIDKFPISRPNLTFSTLTVSNMSPEDSSIYLCSVVGYGGTEAFFGQGTRLTVV.

A few counts support this clone. The J gene is TRBJ1-2, the V gene TRBV12-5, with D possibly being TRBD1 (6 bases). This CDR3 comprises 13 residues. Germline CDR1 LGHNT, CDR2 FRNRAP. V was cut by 6 bases and J by 2 bases, with 10 bases left in between. The CDR3 sequence is CASGTQGNYGYTF. The CDR3 DNA follows: TGTGCTAGTGGCACCCAGGGGAACTATGGCTACACCTTC.

The V call is TRBV29-1, the J call TRBJ1-2, with a tentative D call TRBD1 (5 bases). V lost 5 bases and J lost 7, with 17 bases in between. This CDR3 is 13 amino acids long. Germline loops: CDR1 SQVTM, CDR2 ANQGSEA. The CDR3 protein is CSVSVAPGGGYTF. CDR3 coding DNA: TGCAGCGTTAGTGTGGCCCCCGGGGGTGGCTACACCTTC.

The chain is built from TRBV19 and TRBJ1-3; D unclear. CDR3 size: 14 residues. Trimming stripped 5 bases from V and 0 bases from J, with 8 bases between. CDR1 and CDR2 (germline): LNHDA, SQIVND (reference sequence). The CDR3 loop reads CASSVQSSGNTIYF. CDR3 bases: TGTGCCAGTAGTGTACAGAGCTCTGGAAACACCATATATTTT.

This sequence joins TRBV29-1 and TRBJ1-1; tentative D call: TRBD1 (5 bases). V was cut by 5 bases and J by 6 bases, with 19 bases left in between. CDR3 size: 14 residues. Germline V gene data show CDR1 as SQVTM and CDR2 as ANQGSEA. The DNA of the CDR3 is TGCAGCGTTTGGATGGCTCTCGGGGGAGCTGAAGCTTTCTTT. Amino acids: CSVWMALGGAEAFF. Complete variable domain (other parts from reference TRBV29-1 and TRBJ1-1): SAVISQKPSRDICQRGTSLTIQCQVDSQVTMMFWYRQQPGQSLTLIATANQGSEATYESGFVIDKFPISRPNLTFSTLTVSNMSPEDSSIYLCSVWMALGGAEAFFGQGTRLTVV.

The chain joins TRBV4-1 to TRBJ1-5, with D perhaps matching TRBD1 (5 bases). Germline loops: CDR1 MGHRA, CDR2 YSYEKL. This CDR3 is 15 amino acids long. With 3 bases removed from V and 7 bases from J, the gap between germline ends came to 16 bases. The CDR3 nucleotides are TGCGCCAGCAGCCAGGAGGGGAGGGTCGGACAGCCCCAGCATTTT. This sequence encodes CASSQEGRVGQPQHF.

This clone has a handful of counts. The CDR3 sequence is CASSESSGGANEQFF. The CDR3 bases are TGCGCCAGCAGTGAGTCTAGCGGGGGGGCCAATGAGCAGTTCTTC. V is TRBV10-1 and J is TRBJ2-1; 11 nucleotides align to TRBD2. The CDR3 loop spans 15 amino acids. The germline V gene has CDR1 WNHNN and CDR2 SYGVQD (reference sequence). Trimming took 0 bases from V and 6 from J; bases not matched to a gene: 1.

V and J are TRBV19 and TRBJ1-2; D not resolved. The germline CDR1 and CDR2 sequences are LNHDA and SQIVND (reference sequence). CDR3 size: 11 residues. Trimming took off 11 bases at V and 5 bases at J, with 12 bases between the two ends. Here the CDR3 reads CAGRRGYGYTF. The DNA of the CDR3 is TGTGCCGGCCGGCGGGGTTATGGCTACACCTTC.

For this clone: The sample contains more than one DNA sequence encoding this CDR3. The J gene is TRBJ2-5, the V gene TRBV10-3; TRBD2 is a possible D gene (5 bases). Germline V CDR1 and CDR2: ENHRY, SYGVKD. The CDR3 is 11 amino acids. Trimming shortened V by 6 bases and J by 8 bases, and 10 bases separated the two germline ends. In nucleotides, the CDR3 is TGTGCCATCAGGATCGGGGAAACCCAGTACTTC. Translation gives CAIRIGETQYF.

The gene calls are TRBV5-1 and TRBJ1-4; D is possibly TRBD1 (6 bases). This CDR3 has 17 residues. Trimming left V 4 bases short and J 8 bases short, with 24 bases between. From germline, CDR1 is SGHRS and CDR2 YFSETQ. The CDR3 here is CASSLDPIQGSNEKLFF. CDR3 nucleotide sequence: TGCGCCAGCAGCCTGGACCCTATACAGGGATCCAACGAAAAACTGTTTTTT.

This rearrangement joins TRBV19 to TRBJ2-7; TRBD1 agrees at 7 bases. Germline CDR1 and CDR2: LNHDA and SQIVND (reference sequence). The junction had 2 bases not matched to a gene; V was cut back by 1 base and J by 5 bases. This CDR3 comprises 13 residues. CDR3 nucleotides: TGTGCCAGTAGTATAGGACAGGGAAACGAGCAGTACTTC. Amino acid sequence: CASSIGQGNEQYF.

This chain joins TRBV30 and TRBJ2-7, with D perhaps matching TRBD1 (6 bases). CDR3 length: 13 amino acids. Germline assignment: CDR1 GTSNPN and CDR2 SVGIG (reference sequence). Deletions cut 2 bases from V and 6 bases from J, with 14 bases between. The CDR3 DNA is TGTGCCTGGAGTTACAGGGTAGCTGGCGAGCAGTACTTC. This sequence encodes CAWSYRVAGEQYF.

The chain couples TRBV6-5 to TRBJ1-4; D gene uncertain. V lost 4 bases, J lost 4 bases, and 10 bases lay in between. The CDR3 runs to 14 residues. Germline CDR1 MNHEY, CDR2 SVGAGI. The CDR3 loop reads CASSFVGNNEKLFF. CDR3 nucleotides: TGTGCCAGCAGTTTCGTGGGCAATAATGAAAAACTGTTTTTT.